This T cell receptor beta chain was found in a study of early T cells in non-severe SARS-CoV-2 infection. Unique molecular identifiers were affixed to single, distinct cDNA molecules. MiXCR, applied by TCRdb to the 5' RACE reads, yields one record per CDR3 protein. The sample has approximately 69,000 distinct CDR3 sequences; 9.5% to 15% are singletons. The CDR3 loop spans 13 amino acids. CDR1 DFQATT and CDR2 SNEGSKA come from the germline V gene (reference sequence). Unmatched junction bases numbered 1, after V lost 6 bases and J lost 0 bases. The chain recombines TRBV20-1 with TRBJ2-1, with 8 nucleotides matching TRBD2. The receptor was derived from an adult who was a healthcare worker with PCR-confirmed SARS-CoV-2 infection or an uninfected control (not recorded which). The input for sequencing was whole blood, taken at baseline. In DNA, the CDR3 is TGCAGTGCCGGGGGGGCCTCCTACAATGAGCAGTTCTTC. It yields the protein CSAGGASYNEQFF.